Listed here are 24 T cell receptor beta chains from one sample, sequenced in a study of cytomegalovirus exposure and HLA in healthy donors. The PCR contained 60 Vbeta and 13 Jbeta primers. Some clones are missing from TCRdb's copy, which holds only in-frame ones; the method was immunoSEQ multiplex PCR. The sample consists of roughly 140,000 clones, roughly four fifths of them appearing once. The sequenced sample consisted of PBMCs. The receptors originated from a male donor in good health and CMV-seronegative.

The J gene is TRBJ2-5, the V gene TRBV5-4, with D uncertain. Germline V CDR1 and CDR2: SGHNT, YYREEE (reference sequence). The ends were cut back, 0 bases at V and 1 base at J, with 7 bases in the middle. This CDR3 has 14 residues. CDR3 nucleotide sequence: TGTGCCAGCAGCTTGGACTGGGCCCAAGAGACCCAGTACTTC. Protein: CASSLDWAQETQYF.

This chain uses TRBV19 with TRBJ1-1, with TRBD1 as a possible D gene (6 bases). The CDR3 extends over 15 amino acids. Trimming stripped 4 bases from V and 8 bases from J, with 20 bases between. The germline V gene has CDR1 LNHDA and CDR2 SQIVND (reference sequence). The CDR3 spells CASSRPRDMEYEAFF. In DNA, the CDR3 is TGTGCCAGTAGTAGACCCCGGGACATGGAATACGAAGCTTTCTTT.

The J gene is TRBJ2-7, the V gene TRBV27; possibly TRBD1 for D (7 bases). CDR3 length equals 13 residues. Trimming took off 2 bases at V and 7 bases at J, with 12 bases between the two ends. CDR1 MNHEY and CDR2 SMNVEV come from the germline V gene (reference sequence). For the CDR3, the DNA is TGTGCCAGCAGTTTACAGGGGGACTGGGAGCAGTACTTC. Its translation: CASSLQGDWEQYF.

CDR3 bases: TGTGCCAGCAGCTTGGTGCTAGCGGGAGGGTTCTACAATGAGCAGTTCTTC. Translating it yields CASSLVLAGGFYNEQFF. The genes are TRBV5-8 and TRBJ2-1, with 12 bases identical to TRBD2. The CDR3 extends over 17 amino acids. Trimming cost V 0 bases and J 3 bases; bases outside gene matches: 4. Germline CDR1 SGHTS, CDR2 YDEGEE.

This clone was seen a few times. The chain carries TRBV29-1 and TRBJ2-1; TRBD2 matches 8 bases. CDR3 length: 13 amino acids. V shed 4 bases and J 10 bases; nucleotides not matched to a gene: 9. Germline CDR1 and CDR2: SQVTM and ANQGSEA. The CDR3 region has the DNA TGCAGCGTTGGATTAGCGGGGTTTATGGAGCAGTTCTTC. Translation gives CSVGLAGFMEQFF.

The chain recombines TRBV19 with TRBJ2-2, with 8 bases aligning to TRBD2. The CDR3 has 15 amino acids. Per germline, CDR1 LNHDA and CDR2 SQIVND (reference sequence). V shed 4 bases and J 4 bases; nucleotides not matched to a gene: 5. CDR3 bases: TGTGCCAGTAGTACCGGGACTAGGGGCACCGGGGAGCTGTTTTTT. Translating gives CASSTGTRGTGELFF.

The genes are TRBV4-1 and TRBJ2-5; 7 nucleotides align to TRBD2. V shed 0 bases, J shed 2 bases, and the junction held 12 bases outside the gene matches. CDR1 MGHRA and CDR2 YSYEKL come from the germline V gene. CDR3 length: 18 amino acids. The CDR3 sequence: CASSQEGGGSGRQETQYF. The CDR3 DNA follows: TGCGCCAGCAGCCAAGAAGGCGGCGGGAGTGGTAGGCAAGAGACCCAGTACTTC.

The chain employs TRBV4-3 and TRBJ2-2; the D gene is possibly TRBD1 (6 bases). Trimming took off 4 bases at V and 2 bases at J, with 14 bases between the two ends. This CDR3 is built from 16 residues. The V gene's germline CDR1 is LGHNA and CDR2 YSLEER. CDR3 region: CASSPRSDRNTGELFF. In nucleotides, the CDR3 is TGCGCCAGCAGCCCCCGGTCGGACAGAAACACCGGGGAGCTGTTTTTT.

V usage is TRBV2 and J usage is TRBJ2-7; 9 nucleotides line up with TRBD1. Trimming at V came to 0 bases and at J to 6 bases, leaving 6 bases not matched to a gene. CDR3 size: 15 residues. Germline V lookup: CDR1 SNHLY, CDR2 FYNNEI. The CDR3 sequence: CASSEAGQGGVEQYF. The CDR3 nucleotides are TGTGCCAGCAGTGAAGCGGGACAGGGTGGGGTCGAGCAGTACTTC.

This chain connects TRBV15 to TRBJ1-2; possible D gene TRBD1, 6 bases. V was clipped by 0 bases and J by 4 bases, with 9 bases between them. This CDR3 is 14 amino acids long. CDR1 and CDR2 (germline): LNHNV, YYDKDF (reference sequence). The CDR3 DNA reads TGTGCCACCAGCAGAGATATGGGGGCCTATGGCTACACCTTC. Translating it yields CATSRDMGAYGYTF.

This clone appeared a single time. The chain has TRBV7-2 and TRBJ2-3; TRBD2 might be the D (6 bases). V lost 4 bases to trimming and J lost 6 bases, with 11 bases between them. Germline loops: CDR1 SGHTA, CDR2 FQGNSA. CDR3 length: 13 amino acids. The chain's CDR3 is CASSSGGGDTQYF. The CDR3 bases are TGTGCCAGCAGCTCAGGAGGAGGGGATACGCAGTATTTT.

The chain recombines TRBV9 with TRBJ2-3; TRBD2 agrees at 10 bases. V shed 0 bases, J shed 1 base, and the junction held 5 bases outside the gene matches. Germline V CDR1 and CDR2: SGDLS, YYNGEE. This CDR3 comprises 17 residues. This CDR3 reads CASSVAPLAGGTDTQYF. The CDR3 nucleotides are TGTGCCAGCAGCGTAGCCCCTCTAGCGGGAGGCACAGATACGCAGTATTTT.

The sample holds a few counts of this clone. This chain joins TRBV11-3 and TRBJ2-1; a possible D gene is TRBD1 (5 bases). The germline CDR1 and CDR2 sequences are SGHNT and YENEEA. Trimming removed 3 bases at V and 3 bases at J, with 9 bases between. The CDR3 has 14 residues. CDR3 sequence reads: CASSFGANYNEQFF. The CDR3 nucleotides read TGTGCCAGCAGCTTTGGGGCCAACTACAATGAGCAGTTCTTC.

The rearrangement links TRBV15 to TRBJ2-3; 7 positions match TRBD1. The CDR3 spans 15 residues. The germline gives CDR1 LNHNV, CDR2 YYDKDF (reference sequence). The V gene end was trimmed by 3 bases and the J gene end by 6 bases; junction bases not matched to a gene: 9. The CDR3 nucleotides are TGTGCCACCAGCAGGGGGGACAGAAAAGGGGATACGCAGTATTTT. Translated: CATSRGDRKGDTQYF.

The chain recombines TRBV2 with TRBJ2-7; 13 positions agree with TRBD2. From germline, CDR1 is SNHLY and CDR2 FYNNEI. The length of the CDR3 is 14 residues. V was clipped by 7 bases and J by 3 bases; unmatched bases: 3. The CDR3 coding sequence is TGTGCCAGCACCGGACTAGCGGGAGACTACGAGCAGTACTTC. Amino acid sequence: CASTGLAGDYEQYF.

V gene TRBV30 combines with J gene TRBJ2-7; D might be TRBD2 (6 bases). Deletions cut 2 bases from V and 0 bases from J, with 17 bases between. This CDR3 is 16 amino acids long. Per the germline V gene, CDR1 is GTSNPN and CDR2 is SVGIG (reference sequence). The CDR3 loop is CAWSSHRETSSYEQYF. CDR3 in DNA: TGTGCCTGGAGTTCCCACCGGGAGACAAGCTCCTACGAGCAGTACTTC.

In DNA form, the CDR3 reads TGTGCCAGCAGCTTGGAGAGGGGGCGAATTTTGGAGACCCAGTACTTC. Translation gives CASSLERGRILETQYF. The chain carries TRBV5-8 and TRBJ2-5; 7 bases align to TRBD1. J lost 5 bases, V lost 0 bases, and 10 bases had no gene match. The germline V gene has CDR1 SGHTS and CDR2 YDEGEE. The CDR3 runs to 16 residues.

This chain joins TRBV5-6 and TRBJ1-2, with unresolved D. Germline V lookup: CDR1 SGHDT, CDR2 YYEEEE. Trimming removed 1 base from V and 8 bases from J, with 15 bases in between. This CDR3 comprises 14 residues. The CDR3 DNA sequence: TGTGCCAGCAGCTTGAATTTCGAGGTCGTAGGCTACACCTTC. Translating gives CASSLNFEVVGYTF. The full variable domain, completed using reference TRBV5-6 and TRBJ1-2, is DAGVTQSPTHLIKTRGQQVTLRCSPKSGHDTVSWYQQALGQGPQFIFQYYEEEERQRGNFPDRFSGHQFPNYSSELNVNALLLGDSALYLCASSLNFEVVGYTFGSGTRLTVV.

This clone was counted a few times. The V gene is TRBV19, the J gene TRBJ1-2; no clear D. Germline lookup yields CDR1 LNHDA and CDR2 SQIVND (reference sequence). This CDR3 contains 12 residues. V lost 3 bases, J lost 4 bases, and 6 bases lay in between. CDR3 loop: CASSMPGYGYTF. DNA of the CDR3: TGTGCCAGTAGTATGCCGGGCTATGGCTACACCTTC.

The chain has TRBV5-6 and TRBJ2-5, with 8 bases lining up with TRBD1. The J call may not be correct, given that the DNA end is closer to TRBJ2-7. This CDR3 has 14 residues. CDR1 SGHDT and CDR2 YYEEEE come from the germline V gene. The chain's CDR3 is CASSVLDRANEQYF. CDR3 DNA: TGTGCCAGCAGCGTCTTGGACAGGGCGAACGAGCAGTACTTC.

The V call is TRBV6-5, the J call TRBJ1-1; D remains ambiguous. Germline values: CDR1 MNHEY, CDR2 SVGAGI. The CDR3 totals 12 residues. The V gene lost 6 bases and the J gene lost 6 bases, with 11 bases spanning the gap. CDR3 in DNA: TGTGCCAGCAGCCTCGCCCGGGCTGAAGCTTTCTTT. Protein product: CASSLARAEAFF.

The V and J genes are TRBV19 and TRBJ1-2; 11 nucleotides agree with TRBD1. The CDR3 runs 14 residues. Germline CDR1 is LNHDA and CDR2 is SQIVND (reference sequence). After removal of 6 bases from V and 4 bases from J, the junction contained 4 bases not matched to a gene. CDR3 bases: TGTGCCAGTAGCTGGACAGGGGGCTTCTATGGCTACACCTTC. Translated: CASSWTGGFYGYTF.

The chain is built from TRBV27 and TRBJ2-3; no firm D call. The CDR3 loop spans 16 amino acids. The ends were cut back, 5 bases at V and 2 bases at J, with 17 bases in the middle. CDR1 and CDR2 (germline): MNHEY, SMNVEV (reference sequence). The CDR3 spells CASSPLLGLSTDTQYF. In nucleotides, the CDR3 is TGTGCCAGCAGTCCACTCCTCGGGTTATCCACAGATACGCAGTATTTT.

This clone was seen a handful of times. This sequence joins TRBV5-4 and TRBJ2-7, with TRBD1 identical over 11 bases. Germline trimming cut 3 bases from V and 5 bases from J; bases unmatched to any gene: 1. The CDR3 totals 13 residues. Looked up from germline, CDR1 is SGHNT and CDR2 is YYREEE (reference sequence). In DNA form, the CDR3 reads TGTGCCAGCAGCTGGACAGGGGGCCACGAGCAGTACTTC. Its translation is CASSWTGGHEQYF.